This T cell receptor beta chain emerged from a study of graft-versus-host responses after intestinal transplantation. As for the study in general: Induction using anti-thymocyte globulin, followed by tacrolimus and steroids for two to three years, was given to all recipients.

Trimming pared 6 bases from V and 3 bases from J, leaving 12 bases between. Germline-derived CDR1 and CDR2 are MNHEY and SVGAGI. There are 13 residues in the CDR3. The assay was immunoSEQ multiplex PCR, and TCRdb's table has in-frame clones only and misses some. Among about 96,000 clones listed, around nine tenths were seen once. About this clone itself: The antigen remains unidentified.

The sequence was obtained from a human donor who received an intestinal transplant. The chain carries TRBV6-5 and TRBJ2-7, with unresolved D. This specimen was unstimulated CD4+ T cells sorted from spleen or lymph node cells, taken before intestinal transplant. DNA of the CDR3: TGTGCCAGCAGACGAGGCAGAAACTACGAGCAGTACTTC. Translated, it gives CASRRGRNYEQYF.